The 32 T cell receptor beta chains presented below share a single source sample, sequenced in a study of cytomegalovirus exposure and HLA in healthy donors. The PCR had 60 Vbeta and 13 Jbeta primers. TCRdb's table, derived via immunoSEQ multiplex PCR, lists solely in-frame clones and lacks some. The repertoire includes about 190,000 clones, 60% to 80% of them detected once, and over 2% sits in the top ten. Sequenced material: PBMCs. Receptors were obtained from a woman in her twenties or thirties in good health and CMV-seropositive.

The genes are TRBV5-1 and TRBJ2-7, with D perhaps TRBD1 (6 bases). Germline lookup yields CDR1 SGHRS and CDR2 YFSETQ. The CDR3 covers 14 residues. With 1 base removed from V and 1 base from J, the gap between germline ends came to 9 bases. The CDR3 is CASSLIQGSYEQYF. DNA for the CDR3: TGCGCCAGCAGCTTGATACAGGGTTCCTACGAGCAGTACTTC.

The chain recombines TRBV9 with TRBJ2-5; D might be TRBD2 (5 bases). The length of the CDR3 is 13 residues. CDR1 is SGDLS and CDR2 is YYNGEE in the germline V gene. Trimming stripped 2 bases from V and 5 bases from J, with 10 bases between. The CDR3 DNA is TGTGCCAGCAGCGTCGATCTAGCCGAGACCCAGTACTTC. It yields the protein CASSVDLAETQYF.

This chain connects TRBV7-8 to TRBJ1-5, with 8 positions matching TRBD1. Germline lookup yields CDR1 SGHVS and CDR2 FQNEAQ. The CDR3 consists of 15 residues. V lost 5 bases to trimming and J lost 5 bases; unmatched junction nucleotides: 8. For the CDR3, the DNA is TGTGCCAGCAGCCCCCGGACAGGGAGGGATCAGCCCCAGCATTTT. This translates into CASSPRTGRDQPQHF.

CDR3 DNA sequence: TGTGCCAGCAGTGAAGGACAGAGAATAAACACCGGGGAGCTGTTTTTT. It is translated as CASSEGQRINTGELFF. The rearrangement links TRBV2 to TRBJ2-2; D may be TRBD1 (5 bases). Trimming left V 1 base short and J 2 bases short, with 11 bases between. CDR1 and CDR2 from the germline V gene are SNHLY and FYNNEI. The length of the CDR3 is 16 residues.

About this clone itself: Germline and junction disagree at one end, which may indicate a read error. The chain uses TRBV5-1 and TRBJ2-3; D is perhaps TRBD2 (5 bases). The CDR3 spans 14 residues. From germline, CDR1 is SGHRS and CDR2 YFSETQ. CDR3 protein: CASSLELREDMQYF. The CDR3 DNA sequence: TGCGCCAGCAGCTTGGAGCTCCGGGAAGATATGCAGTATTTT.

The chain links TRBV9 to TRBJ2-5; perhaps TRBD1 as D (6 bases). This CDR3 is 14 amino acids long. Germline V gives CDR1 SGDLS, CDR2 YYNGEE. Trimming left V 1 base short and J 3 bases short, with 10 bases between. This chain's CDR3 is CASSVNTGKETQYF. CDR3 DNA: TGTGCCAGCAGCGTAAATACAGGGAAAGAGACCCAGTACTTC.

The rearrangement uses TRBV30 and TRBJ1-4, with TRBD1 matching over 7 bases. The CDR3 sequence is 14 residues long. Germline trimming cut 2 bases from V and 3 bases from J; bases unmatched to any gene: 3. Germline V gene sequence: CDR1 GTSNPN, CDR2 SVGIG (reference sequence). The DNA for the CDR3 is TGTGCCTGGAGTCCGGGACAGTCTAATGAAAAACTGTTTTTT. Its translation: CAWSPGQSNEKLFF. The complete variable domain, with remaining parts taken from reference TRBV30 and TRBJ1-4, reads SQTIHQWPATLVQPVGSPLSLECTVEGTSNPNLYWYRQAAGRGLQLLFYSVGIGQISSEVPQNLSASRPQDRQFILSSKKLLLSDSGFYLCAWSPGQSNEKLFFGSGTQLSVL.

This clone was observed a few times. The rearrangement joins TRBV19 to TRBJ2-4; 12 positions match TRBD1. V shed 3 bases, J shed 7 bases, and the junction held 7 bases outside the gene matches. The CDR3 sequence is 16 residues long. Germline loops: CDR1 LNHDA, CDR2 SQIVND (reference sequence). The CDR3 DNA sequence: TGTGCCAGTAGTATGGGGGACAGGGGGCTTGGGAACATTCAGTACTTC. Translating gives CASSMGDRGLGNIQYF.

In regard to this clone: Other DNA sequences within the sample encode an identical CDR3. The chain employs TRBV5-1 and TRBJ1-6; 7 bases match TRBD1. V shed 2 bases, J shed 5 bases, and the junction held 4 bases outside the gene matches. The CDR3 runs to 15 residues. The germline gives CDR1 SGHRS, CDR2 YFSETQ. CDR3 nucleotides: TGCGCCAGCAGCTTTGGAGGGACAGATAATTCACCCCTCCACTTT. This translates into CASSFGGTDNSPLHF.

This clone appeared a single time. This chain connects TRBV11-2 to TRBJ1-2; tentative D call: TRBD1 (6 bases). Germline V lookup: CDR1 SGHAT, CDR2 FQNNGV. Deletions cut 1 base from V and 4 bases from J, with 19 bases between. The CDR3 covers 17 residues. This CDR3 reads CASSLALRDKVGYGYTF. CDR3 DNA sequence: TGTGCCAGCAGCTTAGCTCTCCGGGACAAGGTTGGCTATGGCTACACCTTC.

In its sample, this clone was seen once. This chain joins TRBV9 and TRBJ2-2, with 9 bases identical to TRBD1. The CDR3 spans 16 residues. Germline loops: CDR1 SGDLS, CDR2 YYNGEE. The trim removed 3 bases at V and 1 base at J, leaving 4 bases unmatched. CDR3 DNA sequence: TGTGCCAGCAGCGCACACAGGGGGCTGAACACCGGGGAGCTGTTTTTT. It is translated as CASSAHRGLNTGELFF. Full variable domain (rest looked up from reference TRBV9 and TRBJ2-2): DSGVTQTPKHLITATGQRVTLRCSPRSGDLSVYWYQQSLDQGLQFLIQYYNGEERAKGNILERFSAQQFPDLHSELNLSSLELGDSALYFCASSAHRGLNTGELFFGEGSRLTVL.

The chain carries TRBV6-5 and TRBJ1-1; D perhaps matches TRBD1 (5 bases). This CDR3 spans 13 amino acids. Per the germline V gene, CDR1 is MNHEY and CDR2 is SVGAGI. Trimming removed 8 bases from V and 3 bases from J, with 13 bases in between. CDR3 loop: CASFAGRYTEAFF. CDR3 bases: TGTGCCAGCTTTGCGGGGCGGTACACTGAAGCTTTCTTT.

The V gene is TRBV27, the J gene TRBJ2-3; TRBD2 matches 15 bases. The CDR3 loop spans 16 amino acids. Germline CDR1 MNHEY, CDR2 SMNVEV (reference sequence). Trimming cost V 4 bases and J 6 bases; bases outside gene matches: 5. The CDR3 region has the DNA TGTGCCAGCAGTTCCTGGACTAGCGGGGGGGTGGATACGCAGTATTTT. Amino acids: CASSSWTSGGVDTQYF.

The table lists this clone with a few counts. V and J are TRBV30 and TRBJ2-1; D is perhaps TRBD2 (6 bases). The germline V gene encodes CDR1 GTSNPN and CDR2 SVGIG (reference sequence). The CDR3 has 13 amino acids. V gave up 7 bases and J gave up 0 bases, with 10 bases separating them. The CDR3 region has the DNA TGTGCCTCTAGCGAGAGCTCCTACAATGAGCAGTTCTTC. Residues: CASSESSYNEQFF.

V usage is TRBV5-4 and J usage is TRBJ2-7; D remains ambiguous. The V gene lost 5 bases and the J gene lost 9 bases, with 15 bases spanning the gap. This CDR3 region has 12 residues. Germline V gene lookup returns CDR1 SGHNT and CDR2 YYREEE (reference sequence). CDR3 sequence reads: CASSAADSWQYF. Here the CDR3 DNA reads TGTGCCAGCAGTGCCGCCGATAGTTGGCAGTACTTC.

In this sample, this clone turned up a few times. The V and J genes are TRBV6-5 and TRBJ2-1, with unresolved D. Trimming removed 4 bases from V and 6 bases from J, with 10 bases in between. Germline assignment: CDR1 MNHEY and CDR2 SVGAGI. The CDR3 extends over 13 amino acids. CDR3 nucleotides: TGTGCCAGCAGTTCCCGACTCGGCAATGAGCAGTTCTTC. It encodes CASSSRLGNEQFF.

Details on this clone: One junction end does not reproduce the germline sequence, and a read error may be involved. The J gene is TRBJ1-5, the V gene TRBV10-3; TRBD1 agrees at 11 bases. Germline V lookup: CDR1 ENHRY, CDR2 SYGVKD. The CDR3 spans 15 residues. CDR3 nucleotides: TGTGCCATCAGCGAGTCGGGACAGGGGGACCAGCCCCAGCATTTT. The encoded protein is CAISESGQGDQPQHF.

The chain carries TRBV7-2 and TRBJ2-7; 7 bases map to TRBD1. The length of the CDR3 is 15 residues. Germline V lookup: CDR1 SGHTA, CDR2 FQGNSA. Trimming cost V 2 bases and J 5 bases; bases outside gene matches: 9. As DNA, the CDR3 is TGTGCCAGCAGCTTAACGCCGACAGGGTGGGACGAGCAGTACTTC. This gives the protein CASSLTPTGWDEQYF.

V usage is TRBV7-6 and J usage is TRBJ1-2; TRBD1 matches 7 bases. Per germline, CDR1 SGHVS and CDR2 FNYEAQ. The CDR3 has 18 residues. V lost 4 bases and J lost 4; bases outside the gene matches: 18. The CDR3 DNA reads TGTGCCAGCAGCTCGCAGGGGGATAACTTTCTACTTCCCTATGGCTACACCTTC. It codes for CASSSQGDNFLLPYGYTF.

In its sample, this clone was seen once. The rearrangement uses TRBV9 and TRBJ1-2, with no clear D. The ends were cut back, 4 bases at V and 4 bases at J, with 20 bases in the middle. CDR1 and CDR2 from the germline V gene are SGDLS and YYNGEE. This CDR3 has 16 residues. The CDR3 sequence is CASSLAQKGVGYGYTF. CDR3 nucleotide sequence: TGTGCCAGCAGCCTGGCCCAAAAGGGAGTCGGCTATGGCTACACCTTC. Filled out from reference TRBV9 and TRBJ1-2, the complete variable domain reads DSGVTQTPKHLITATGQRVTLRCSPRSGDLSVYWYQQSLDQGLQFLIQYYNGEERAKGNILERFSAQQFPDLHSELNLSSLELGDSALYFCASSLAQKGVGYGYTFGSGTRLTVV.

The chain is built from TRBV7-3 and TRBJ2-1; unclear D gene. From germline, CDR1 is SGHTA and CDR2 FQGTGA. The CDR3 loop spans 16 amino acids. Trimming removed 5 bases from V and 6 bases from J, with 20 bases in between. The CDR3 spells CASSAASTKVPNEQFF. The DNA for the CDR3 is TGTGCCAGCAGCGCCGCCTCCACTAAGGTTCCCAATGAGCAGTTCTTC.

The rearrangement uses TRBV27 and TRBJ2-7; possible D gene TRBD1, 6 bases. The germline V and J ends were trimmed by 8 bases and 3 bases, with 20 bases remaining between them. Germline V CDR1 and CDR2: MNHEY, SMNVEV (reference sequence). This CDR3 spans 15 amino acids. CDR3 amino acids: CASAKTRDNLYEQYF. The DNA for the CDR3 is TGTGCCAGCGCCAAGACCCGGGACAACCTCTACGAGCAGTACTTC.

This chain links TRBV11-2 with TRBJ2-3; TRBD2 matches 9 bases. The CDR3 has 17 residues. In germline, CDR1 is SGHAT, CDR2 FQNNGV. J was trimmed by 4 bases and V by 5 bases; bases with no gene match: 13. CDR3 nucleotides: TGTGCCAGCAGCCCTCGAGGAGCGGGGGGCTTGTCAGATACGCAGTATTTT. It yields the protein CASSPRGAGGLSDTQYF.

The chain has TRBV7-2 and TRBJ2-1; 7 nucleotides line up with TRBD2. Germline trimming cut 5 bases from V and 6 bases from J; bases unmatched to any gene: 10. Per the germline V gene, CDR1 is SGHTA and CDR2 is FQGNSA. This CDR3 contains 15 residues. CDR3 nucleotide sequence: TGTGCCAGCAGCCCGGGACTTTCGGGAGGCAATGAGCAGTTCTTC. Protein: CASSPGLSGGNEQFF.

Comment on this clone: Additional DNA sequences in this sample encode the identical CDR3. The chain has TRBV5-1 and TRBJ2-7; D is unresolved. This CDR3 spans 13 amino acids. The V gene lost 0 bases and the J gene lost 3 bases, with 7 bases spanning the gap. CDR1 SGHRS and CDR2 YFSETQ come from the germline V gene. CDR3: CASSLDRVYEQYF. The CDR3 DNA reads as TGCGCCAGCAGCTTGGATCGGGTCTACGAGCAGTACTTC.

The rearrangement links TRBV7-9 to TRBJ1-2; D call uncertain. Between the trimmed V and J ends, which lost 1 base and 7 bases, there was a span of 13 bases. The CDR3 sequence is 14 residues long. Per the germline V gene, CDR1 is SEHNR and CDR2 is FQNEAQ (reference sequence). CDR3 DNA sequence: TGTGCCAGCAGCTTAGGGGTGACTTTTGGTGGCTACACCTTC. It codes for CASSLGVTFGGYTF.

The V and J genes are TRBV9 and TRBJ2-2; 7 bases align to TRBD1. The length of the CDR3 is 15 residues. V lost 3 bases, J lost 4 bases, and 6 bases stayed unmatched. CDR1 and CDR2 (germline): SGDLS, YYNGEE. CDR3 DNA: TGTGCCAGCAGCGGGGGACAGCCACCCACCGGGGAGCTGTTTTTT. It encodes CASSGGQPPTGELFF. The variable domain in full, with the rest retrieved from reference TRBV9 and TRBJ2-2, is DSGVTQTPKHLITATGQRVTLRCSPRSGDLSVYWYQQSLDQGLQFLIQYYNGEERAKGNILERFSAQQFPDLHSELNLSSLELGDSALYFCASSGGQPPTGELFFGEGSRLTVL.

The table lists this clone with a few counts. The V and J genes are TRBV10-2 and TRBJ2-1; 8 bases line up with TRBD2. The CDR3 totals 15 residues. Germline lookup yields CDR1 WSHSY and CDR2 SAAADI. V shed 6 bases, J shed 2 bases, and the junction held 6 bases outside the gene matches. For the CDR3, the DNA is TGCGCCAGCAGGGACACTAGCGGAGCCTACAATGAGCAGTTCTTC. Encoded protein: CASRDTSGAYNEQFF.

This clone was detected a few times. The chain carries TRBV28 and TRBJ1-1; D gene ambiguous. This CDR3 has 12 amino acids. Trimming left V 6 bases short and J 5 bases short, with 10 bases between. The germline V gene has CDR1 MDHEN and CDR2 SYDVKM. The CDR3 loop is CASSEGRTEAFF. The CDR3 DNA sequence: TGTGCCAGCAGCGAAGGGAGGACTGAAGCTTTCTTT.

The chain has TRBV2 and TRBJ2-7; D is possibly TRBD1 (6 bases). V lost 6 bases and J 3 bases, leaving 15 bases between the germline ends. The germline V gene has CDR1 SNHLY and CDR2 FYNNEI. The CDR3 contains 14 residues. This CDR3 is CASSARTALYEQYF. The CDR3 region has the DNA TGTGCCAGCAGCGCTAGGACAGCTCTCTACGAGCAGTACTTC.

This chain uses TRBV5-6 with TRBJ2-7, with 7 positions matching TRBD2. The CDR3 extends over 16 amino acids. CDR1 and CDR2 (germline): SGHDT, YYEEEE. The V segment lost 0 bases and the J segment 3 bases; nucleotides outside the gene matches: 9. The CDR3 DNA reads TGTGCCAGCAGCTTGGTAACGGCTAGCGGAAGCTACGAGCAGTACTTC. Protein sequence: CASSLVTASGSYEQYF. Drawing the rest from reference TRBV5-6 and TRBJ2-7, the complete variable domain is DAGVTQSPTHLIKTRGQQVTLRCSPKSGHDTVSWYQQALGQGPQFIFQYYEEEERQRGNFPDRFSGHQFPNYSSELNVNALLLGDSALYLCASSLVTASGSYEQYFGPGTRLTVT.

The count of this clone is one. The chain has TRBV29-1 and TRBJ1-2, with D unclear. Trimming took 3 bases from V and 5 from J, leaving 13 bases between them. Germline V gives CDR1 SQVTM, CDR2 ANQGSEA. The CDR3 runs to 13 residues. This CDR3 reads CSVDPGGGYGYTF. CDR3 in DNA: TGCAGCGTTGATCCAGGTGGAGGGTATGGCTACACCTTC.